This T cell receptor beta chain emerged from a study of blood T cell repertoires in COVID-19. This CDR3 spans 14 amino acids. CDR1 KGHSH and CDR2 LQKENI come from the germline V gene. Trimming cost V 3 bases and J 3 bases, with 9 bases left between them. The method was immunoSEQ multiplex PCR; TCRdb's version includes in-frame clones alone and lacks a portion of them. This table holds some 98,000 clones, 80% found once. The sample comprised peripheral blood. The V call is TRBV18, the J call TRBJ1-5, with D maybe TRBD1 (5 bases). This receptor was taken from a human donor in a cohort sampled during active COVID-19. CDR3 in amino acids: CASSPQGSNQPQHF. CDR3 coding DNA: TGTGCCAGCTCACCTCAGGGTTCCAATCAGCCCCAGCATTTT.